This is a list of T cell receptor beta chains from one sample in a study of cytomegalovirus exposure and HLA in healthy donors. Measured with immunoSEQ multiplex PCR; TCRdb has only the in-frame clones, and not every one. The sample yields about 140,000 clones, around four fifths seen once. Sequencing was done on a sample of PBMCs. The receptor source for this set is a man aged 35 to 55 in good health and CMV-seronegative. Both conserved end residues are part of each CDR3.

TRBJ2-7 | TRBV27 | CASSSPGGHSYEQYF
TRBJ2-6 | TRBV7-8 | CASSLAEGQGSRSGANVLTF
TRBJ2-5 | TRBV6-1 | CASSGGGRETQYF
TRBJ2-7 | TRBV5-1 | CASSLGAGTYEQYF
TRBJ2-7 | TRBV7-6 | CASSLTPGTSSSYEQYF
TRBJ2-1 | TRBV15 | CATSSGQGPWEQFF
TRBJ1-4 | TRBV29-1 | CSVSGATNEKLFF
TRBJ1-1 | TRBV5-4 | CASTPSGRDTEAFF
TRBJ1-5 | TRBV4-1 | CASSRMTGSNQPQHF
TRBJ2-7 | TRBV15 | CATSSDLATEQYF
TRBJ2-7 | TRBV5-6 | CASSLKRTSGSYEQYF
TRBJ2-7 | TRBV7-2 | CASSPGDEQYF
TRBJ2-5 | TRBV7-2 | CASSLSWGLQETQYF
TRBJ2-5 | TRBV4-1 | CASSQPDRDQETQYF
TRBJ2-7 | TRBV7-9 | CASSSTSGGEQYF
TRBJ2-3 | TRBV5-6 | CASSMTSGRFTDTQYF
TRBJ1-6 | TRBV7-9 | CASSQGTDNSPLHF
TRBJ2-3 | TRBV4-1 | CASSLPGVRTQYF
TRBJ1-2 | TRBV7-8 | CASSPRQGNYGYTF
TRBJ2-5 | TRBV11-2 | CASSPGLAGVTGETQYF
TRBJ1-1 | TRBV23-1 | CASSRGTGPSMGNTEAFF
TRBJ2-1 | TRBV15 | CATSALGREGPNEQFF
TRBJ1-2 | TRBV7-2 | CASSLGGTGGAGGYTF
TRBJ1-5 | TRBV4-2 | CASSPPGQNQPQHF
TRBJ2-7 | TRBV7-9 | CASSLGPGKYYEQYF
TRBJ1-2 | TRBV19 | CASSMSLGTGNYGYTF
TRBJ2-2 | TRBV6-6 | CASRYPSSGGELFF
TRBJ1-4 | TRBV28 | CASSSAGQGSEKLFF
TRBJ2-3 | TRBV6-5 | CASSPSGRAIDTQYF
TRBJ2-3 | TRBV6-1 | CASRGQGQADTQYF
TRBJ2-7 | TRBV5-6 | CASSLPTSGAHEQYF
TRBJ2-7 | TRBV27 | CASSFLTGQEAYEQYF
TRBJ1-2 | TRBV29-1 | CSVEDRGQVPYGYTF
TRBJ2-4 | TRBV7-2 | CASSLDRAPYF
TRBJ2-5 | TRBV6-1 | CASSEGRGVRGETQYF
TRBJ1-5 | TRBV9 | CASSVGGAPNQPQHF
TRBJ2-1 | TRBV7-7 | CASSLEVSGSHEQFF
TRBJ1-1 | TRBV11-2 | CASSLDWGDTEAFF
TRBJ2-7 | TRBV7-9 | CSSSTPSGLAGGPDEQYF
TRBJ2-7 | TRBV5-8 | CASSLVGQGFYEQYF
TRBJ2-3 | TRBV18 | CASSPPRTGGGDTQYF
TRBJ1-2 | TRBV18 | CASSLAGAGEPGGYTF
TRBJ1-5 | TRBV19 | CASSMGHVGNQPQHF
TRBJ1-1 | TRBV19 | CASSIPQGMNTEAFF